This record looks at one T cell receptor (beta chain) sequence and its context. Its target is not known. The CDR3 is made up of 16 amino acids. Germline lookup yields CDR1 SGHRS and CDR2 YFSETQ. V shed 4 bases and J 2 bases; nucleotides not matched to a gene: 7. Assay: immunoSEQ multiplex PCR; the TCRdb copy retains only in-frame clones and omits some. The data show 90,000 to 120,000 clones, about 89% seen once. The data were obtained in a study of identifying expanded T cells in peripheral blood. Whole-study findings and limits: Variance in clone template counts between roughly 2-week samples significantly increased with total template count across all healthy donors. Differentially abundant clones: 1 to 1.5 between replicates, around 17 at roughly 2 weeks, 19 at four.

V is TRBV5-1 and J is TRBJ2-2, with TRBD1 matching 8 bases. This receptor was taken from a person between 18 and 75 years old in good health. The sample consisted of blood. The CDR3 region is CASSLRGQGNTGELFF. CDR3 in DNA: TGCGCCAGCAGCCTACGAGGACAGGGCAACACCGGGGAGCTGTTTTTT.